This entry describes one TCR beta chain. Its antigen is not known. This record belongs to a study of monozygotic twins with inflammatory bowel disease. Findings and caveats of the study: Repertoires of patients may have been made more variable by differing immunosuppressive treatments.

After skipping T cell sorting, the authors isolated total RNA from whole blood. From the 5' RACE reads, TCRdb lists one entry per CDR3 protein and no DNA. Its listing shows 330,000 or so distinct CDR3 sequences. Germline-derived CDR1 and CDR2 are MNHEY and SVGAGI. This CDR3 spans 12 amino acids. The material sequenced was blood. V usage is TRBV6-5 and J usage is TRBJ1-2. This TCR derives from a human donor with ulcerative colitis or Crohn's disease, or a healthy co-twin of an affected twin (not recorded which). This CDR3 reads CASSYRYGGYTF.